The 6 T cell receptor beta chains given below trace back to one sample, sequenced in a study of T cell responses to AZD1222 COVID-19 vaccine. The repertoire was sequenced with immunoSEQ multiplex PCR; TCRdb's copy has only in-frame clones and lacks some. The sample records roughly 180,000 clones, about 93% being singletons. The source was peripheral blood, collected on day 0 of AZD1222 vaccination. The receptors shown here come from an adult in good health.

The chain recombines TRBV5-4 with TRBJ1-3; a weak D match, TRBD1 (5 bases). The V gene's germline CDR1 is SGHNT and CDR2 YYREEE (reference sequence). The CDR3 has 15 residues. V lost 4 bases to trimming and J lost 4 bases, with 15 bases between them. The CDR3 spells CASSPGGELGNTIYF. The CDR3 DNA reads TGTGCCAGCAGCCCGGGGGGGGAGCTGGGAAACACCATATATTTT. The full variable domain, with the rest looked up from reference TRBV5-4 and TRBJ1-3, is ETGVTQSPTHLIKTRGQQVTLRCSSQSGHNTVSWYQQALGQGPQFIFQYYREEENGRGNFPPRFSGLQFPNYSSELNVNALELDDSALYLCASSPGGELGNTIYFGEGSWLTVV.

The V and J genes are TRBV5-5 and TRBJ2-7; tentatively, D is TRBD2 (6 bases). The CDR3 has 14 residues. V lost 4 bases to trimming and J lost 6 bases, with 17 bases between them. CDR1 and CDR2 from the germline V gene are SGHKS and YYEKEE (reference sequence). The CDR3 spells CASSHGGLTPEQYF. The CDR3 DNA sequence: TGTGCCAGCAGCCATGGAGGGCTTACCCCCGAGCAGTACTTC. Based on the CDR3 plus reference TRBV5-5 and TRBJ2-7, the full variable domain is DAGVTQSPTHLIKTRGQQVTLRCSPISGHKSVSWYQQVLGQGPQFIFQYYEKEERGRGNFPDRFSARQFPNYSSELNVNALLLGDSALYLCASSHGGLTPEQYFGPGTRLTVT.

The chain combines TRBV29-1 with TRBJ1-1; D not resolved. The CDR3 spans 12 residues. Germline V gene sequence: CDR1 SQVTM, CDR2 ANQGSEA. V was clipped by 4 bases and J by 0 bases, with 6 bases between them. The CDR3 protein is CSVGAVNTEAFF. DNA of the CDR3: TGCAGCGTTGGGGCGGTGAACACTGAAGCTTTCTTT.

DNA of the CDR3: TGTGCCAGCAGGAATACAGGGTATGATCAGCCCCAGCATTTT. Translated, it gives CASRNTGYDQPQHF. The rearrangement links TRBV6-5 to TRBJ1-5, with a weak D call TRBD1 (6 bases). Germline CDR1 MNHEY, CDR2 SVGAGI. The V end was cut by 6 bases, the J end by 5 bases, with 14 bases between. The CDR3 sequence is 14 residues long.

The CDR3 DNA sequence: TGTGCCAGCAGCCAAAGAAGGGGGCCCCAATATGGCTACACCTTC. Its protein product is CASSQRRGPQYGYTF. This sequence joins TRBV14 and TRBJ1-2; the match to TRBD1 covers 7 bases. V shed 2 bases and J 5 bases; nucleotides not matched to a gene: 8. The CDR3 consists of 15 residues. Germline assignment: CDR1 SGHDN and CDR2 FVKESK. The full variable domain, completed using reference TRBV14 and TRBJ1-2, is EAGVTQFPSHSVIEKGQTVTLRCDPISGHDNLYWYRRVMGKEIKFLLHFVKESKQDESGMPNNRFLAERTGGTYSTLKVQPAELEDSGVYFCASSQRRGPQYGYTFGSGTRLTVV.

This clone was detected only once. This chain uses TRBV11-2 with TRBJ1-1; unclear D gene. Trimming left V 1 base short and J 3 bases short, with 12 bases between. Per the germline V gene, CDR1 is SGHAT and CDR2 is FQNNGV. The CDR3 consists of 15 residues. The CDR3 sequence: CASSLVYSLDTEAFF. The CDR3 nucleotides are TGTGCCAGCAGCTTAGTGTACAGCCTAGACACTGAAGCTTTCTTT.